Listed here is a single TCR beta chain. These data are taken from a study of blood T cell repertoires in COVID-19. Overall study: Italy, Spain and the United States were the sources of the convalescent and acute COVID-19 samples. PBMCs, B-cell-depleted T cells, or T cells were the source of the cDNA or gDNA that made up the material.

Germline assignment: CDR1 MDHEN and CDR2 SYDVKM. This CDR3 has 12 amino acids. V was pared by 6 bases and J by 6 bases, with 9 bases between. In the study's own analysis: Amplification from reference gene primers served as the basis for estimated nucleated cell counts. Sequencing used immunoSEQ multiplex PCR; TCRdb keeps in-frame clones, though not all of them. V and J calls plus clone size are reproduced from that table; the DNA served to infer D and trimming. Of over 150,000 clones listed, roughly 81% are singletons. The sequence was obtained from a man aged 35-49 years with acute or convalescent COVID-19. V gene TRBV28 combines with J gene TRBJ1-5; D perhaps matches TRBD1 (6 bases). The sequencing input was peripheral blood. The chain's CDR3 is CASRRGGQPQHF. The CDR3 DNA sequence: TGTGCCAGCAGAAGAGGGGGTCAGCCCCAGCATTTT.